This TCR beta chain was observed in a study of blood T cell repertoires in COVID-19. J was trimmed by 4 bases and V by 2 bases; bases with no gene match: 8. Germline V CDR1 and CDR2: MNHNS, SASEGT. The CDR3 contains 16 residues. Patients at the Seattle site were enrolled during active infection and followed longitudinally. This table comes from immunoSEQ multiplex PCR, and its TCRdb copy is limited to in-frame clones, with some not included. Here the sample spans roughly 500,000 clones, 75% to 90% being singletons. The sample consisted of peripheral blood. This clonotype was sampled from a man between 18 and 29 years old with COVID-19, enrolled during active disease. The rearrangement links TRBV6-1 to TRBJ2-1; 7 nucleotides match TRBD2. The CDR3 loop reads CASSEISGLSYNEQFF. The CDR3 DNA sequence: TGTGCCAGCAGTGAAATTTCGGGACTATCATACAATGAGCAGTTCTTC.